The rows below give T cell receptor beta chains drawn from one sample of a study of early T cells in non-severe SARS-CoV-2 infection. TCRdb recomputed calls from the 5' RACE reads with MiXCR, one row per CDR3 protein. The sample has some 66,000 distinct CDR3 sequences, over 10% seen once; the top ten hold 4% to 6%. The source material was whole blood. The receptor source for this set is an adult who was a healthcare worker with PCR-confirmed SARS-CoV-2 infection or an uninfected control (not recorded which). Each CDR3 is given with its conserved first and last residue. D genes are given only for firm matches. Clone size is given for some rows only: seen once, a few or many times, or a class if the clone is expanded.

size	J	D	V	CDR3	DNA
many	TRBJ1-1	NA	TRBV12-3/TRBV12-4	CASSALGSTEAFF	TGTGCCAGCAGTGCCCTTGGGTCCACTGAAGCTTTCTTT
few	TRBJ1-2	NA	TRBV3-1	CASSQDPYRYTF	TGTGCCAGCAGCCAAGATCCCTATCGCTACACCTTC
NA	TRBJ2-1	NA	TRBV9	CASSGLGTSYNEQFF	TGTGCCAGCAGTGGACTTGGGACCTCCTACAATGAGCAGTTCTTC
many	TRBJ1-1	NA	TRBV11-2	CASSPRPRQVFSEAFF	TGTGCCAGCAGCCCCCGCCCGCGACAGGTCTTTTCTGAAGCTTTCTTT
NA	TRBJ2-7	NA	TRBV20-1	CSARPDTYEQYF	TGCAGTGCTAGACCTGACACCTACGAGCAGTACTTC
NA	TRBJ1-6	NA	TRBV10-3	CAISGRGSSPLHF	TGTGCCATCAGTGGTCGGGGGAGTTCACCCCTCCACTTT
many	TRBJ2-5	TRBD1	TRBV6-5	CASSSRGQETQYF	TGTGCCAGCAGCTCCAGGGGGCAAGAGACCCAGTACTTC
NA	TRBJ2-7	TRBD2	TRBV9	CASSGNGGAIYEQYF	TGTGCCAGCAGCGGCAACGGGGGGGCAATCTACGAGCAGTACTTC
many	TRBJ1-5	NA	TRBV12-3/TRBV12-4	CASSEDRPNQPQHF	TGTGCCAGCAGCGAGGACAGACCCAATCAGCCCCAGCATTTT
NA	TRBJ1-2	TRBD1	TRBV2	CASSGTGDGYGYTF	TGTGCCAGCAGCGGAACAGGGGACGGCTATGGCTACACCTTC
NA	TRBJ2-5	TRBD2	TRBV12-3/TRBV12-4	CASSSSGGLETQYF	TGTGCCAGCAGTTCTAGCGGGGGACTGGAGACCCAGTACTTC
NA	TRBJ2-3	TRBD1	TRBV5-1	CASSQRQGGVDTQYF	TGCGCCAGCAGCCAACGACAGGGTGGGGTAGATACGCAGTATTTT
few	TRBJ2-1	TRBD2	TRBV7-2	CASSLASSGYNEQFF	TGTGCCAGCAGCTTAGCGTCTAGCGGGTACAATGAGCAGTTCTTC
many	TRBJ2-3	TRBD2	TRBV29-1	CSVDIWGGEDTQYF	TGCAGCGTTGACATCTGGGGAGGGGAAGATACGCAGTATTTT
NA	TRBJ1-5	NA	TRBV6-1	CASSDGASPGGNQPQHF	TGTGCCAGCAGTGACGGGGCATCCCCCGGCGGCAATCAGCCCCAGCATTTT
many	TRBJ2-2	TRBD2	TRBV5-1	CASSLARGGPSSNTGELFF	TGCGCCAGCAGCTTGGCTCGCGGGGGGCCCTCCTCAAACACCGGGGAGCTGTTTTTT
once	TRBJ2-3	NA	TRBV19	CASRGLTSTDTQYF	TGTGCCAGTAGGGGATTAACGAGCACAGATACGCAGTATTTT
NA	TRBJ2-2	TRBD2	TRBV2	CASSVLADNTGELFF	TGTGCCAGCAGTGTACTAGCGGATAACACCGGGGAGCTGTTTTTT
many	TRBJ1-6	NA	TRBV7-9	CASSPPGPSSYNSPLHF	TGTGCCAGCAGCCCGCCGGGGCCGAGCTCCTATAATTCACCCCTCCACTTT
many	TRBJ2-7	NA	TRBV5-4	CASSYYGTVSYEQYF	TGTGCCAGCAGCTACTACGGGACCGTATCCTACGAGCAGTACTTC
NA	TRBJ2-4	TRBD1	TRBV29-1	CSVTGTGGDGIQYF	TGCAGCGTCACCGGGACAGGGGGCGACGGCATTCAGTACTTC
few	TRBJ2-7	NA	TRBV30	CAWSFNRVSYEQYF	TGTGCCTGGAGTTTTAACAGGGTATCCTACGAGCAGTACTTC
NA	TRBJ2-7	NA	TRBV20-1	CSAVGASLREQYF	TGCAGTGCCGTAGGGGCTTCCCTCCGCGAGCAGTACTTC
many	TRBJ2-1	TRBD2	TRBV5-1	CASSLIAGVSYNEQFF	TGCGCCAGCAGCTTAATAGCGGGAGTATCCTACAATGAGCAGTTCTTC
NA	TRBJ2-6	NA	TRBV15	CATSRDVGANVLTF	TGTGCCACCAGCAGAGATGTTGGGGCCAACGTCCTGACTTTC
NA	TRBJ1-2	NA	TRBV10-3	CAINAGNGGYTF	TGTGCCATCAACGCAGGGAACGGAGGCTACACCTTC
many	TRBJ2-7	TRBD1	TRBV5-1	CASSHKLQGANEQYF	TGCGCCAGCAGCCACAAACTACAGGGGGCCAACGAGCAGTACTTC
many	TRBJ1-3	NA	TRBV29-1	CSVAGASSGNTIYF	TGCAGCGTTGCCGGGGCCTCCTCTGGAAACACCATATATTTT
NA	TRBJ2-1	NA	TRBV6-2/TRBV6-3	CATSYNEQFF	TGTGCCACCTCCTACAATGAGCAGTTCTTC
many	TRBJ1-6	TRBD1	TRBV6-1	CASSGQGGNSPLHF	TGTGCCAGCTCAGGACAGGGGGGTAATTCACCCCTCCACTTT
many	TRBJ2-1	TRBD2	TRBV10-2	CASRRRGSNEQFF	TGCGCCAGCCGACGACGCGGGAGTAATGAGCAGTTCTTC
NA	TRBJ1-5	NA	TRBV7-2	CASSLVAVYSNQPQHF	TGTGCCAGCAGCTTAGTTGCGGTATATAGCAATCAGCCCCAGCATTTT
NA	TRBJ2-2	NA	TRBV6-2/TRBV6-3	CASSYLGTTLTGELFF	TGTGCCAGCAGTTACTTAGGGACAACCCTCACCGGGGAGCTGTTTTTT
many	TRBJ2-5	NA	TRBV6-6	CASSYVQTQYF	TGTGCCAGCAGTTATGTCCAGACCCAGTACTTC
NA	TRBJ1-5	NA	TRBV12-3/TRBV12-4	CASSFRGILNNQPQHF	TGTGCCAGCAGTTTCCGTGGCATACTTAACAATCAGCCCCAGCATTTT
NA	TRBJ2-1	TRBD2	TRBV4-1	CASSQDPAGSYNEQFF	TGCGCCAGCAGCCAAGACCCAGCGGGGTCCTACAATGAGCAGTTCTTC
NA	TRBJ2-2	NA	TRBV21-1	CASSKSQNPSNTGELFF	TGTGCCAGCAGCAAATCCCAGAACCCATCGAACACCGGGGAGCTGTTTTTT
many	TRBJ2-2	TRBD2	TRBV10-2	CASRDSGEHGELFF	TGCGCCAGCCGGGATAGCGGGGAGCACGGGGAGCTGTTTTTT
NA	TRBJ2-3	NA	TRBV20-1	CSAGHPHRVGPDTQYF	TGCAGTGCTGGGCACCCGCACAGAGTGGGTCCAGATACGCAGTATTTT
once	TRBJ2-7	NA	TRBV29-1	CSVGWDRDYEQYF	TGCAGCGTAGGGTGGGACCGGGACTACGAGCAGTACTTC
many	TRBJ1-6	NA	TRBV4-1	CASSPERRRGTGNSPLHF	TGCGCCAGCAGCCCTGAGCGGCGGCGTGGGACGGGGAATTCACCCCTCCACTTT
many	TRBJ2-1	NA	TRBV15	CATSRGDSLYSYNEQFF	TGTGCCACCAGCAGGGGCGACAGTTTGTACTCCTACAATGAGCAGTTCTTC
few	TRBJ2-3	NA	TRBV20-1	CSAWILAAYTDTQYF	TGCAGTGCTTGGATTTTAGCGGCATACACAGATACGCAGTATTTT
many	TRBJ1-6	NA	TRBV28	CASRLSGGYYNSPLHF	TGTGCCAGCAGACTATCGGGTGGTTACTATAATTCACCCCTCCACTTT
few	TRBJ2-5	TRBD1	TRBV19	CASSPTGLHRETQYF	TGTGCCAGTAGTCCGACAGGGCTTCATCGAGAGACCCAGTACTTC
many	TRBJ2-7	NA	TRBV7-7	CASSSARDSEQYF	TGTGCTAGCAGTTCAGCCCGGGACTCCGAGCAGTACTTC
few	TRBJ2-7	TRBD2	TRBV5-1	CASSSELAGGPYEQYF	TGCGCCAGCAGCTCGGAACTAGCGGGGGGCCCCTACGAGCAGTACTTC
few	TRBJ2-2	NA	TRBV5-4	CASSLEGLDTGELFF	TGTGCCAGCAGCTTGGAGGGGCTGGACACCGGGGAGCTGTTTTTT
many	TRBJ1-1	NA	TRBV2	CASNFEAFF	TGTGCCAGTAATTTTGAAGCTTTCTTT
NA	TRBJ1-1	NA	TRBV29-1	CSVAGPGSEAFF	TGCAGCGTTGCGGGACCGGGGTCTGAGGCTTTCTTT
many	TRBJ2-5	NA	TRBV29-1	CSVTDRSSSGTQYF	TGCAGCGTCACGGACCGAAGCAGCTCGGGGACCCAGTACTTC
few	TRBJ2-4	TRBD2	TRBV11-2	CASSKERDGLGNIQYF	TGTGCCAGCAGCAAAGAGCGGGACGGGCTGGGAAACATTCAGTACTTC
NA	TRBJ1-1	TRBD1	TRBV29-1	CSAHVQGVDTEAFF	TGCAGCGCCCACGTCCAGGGGGTGGACACTGAAGCTTTCTTT
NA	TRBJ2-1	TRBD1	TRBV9	CASSKTGSFNNEQFF	TGTGCCAGCAGTAAGACAGGGTCTTTCAACAATGAGCAGTTCTTC
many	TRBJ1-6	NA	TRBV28	CASSLWALGFPLHF	TGTGCCAGCAGTTTATGGGCGTTAGGTTTCCCCCTCCACTTT